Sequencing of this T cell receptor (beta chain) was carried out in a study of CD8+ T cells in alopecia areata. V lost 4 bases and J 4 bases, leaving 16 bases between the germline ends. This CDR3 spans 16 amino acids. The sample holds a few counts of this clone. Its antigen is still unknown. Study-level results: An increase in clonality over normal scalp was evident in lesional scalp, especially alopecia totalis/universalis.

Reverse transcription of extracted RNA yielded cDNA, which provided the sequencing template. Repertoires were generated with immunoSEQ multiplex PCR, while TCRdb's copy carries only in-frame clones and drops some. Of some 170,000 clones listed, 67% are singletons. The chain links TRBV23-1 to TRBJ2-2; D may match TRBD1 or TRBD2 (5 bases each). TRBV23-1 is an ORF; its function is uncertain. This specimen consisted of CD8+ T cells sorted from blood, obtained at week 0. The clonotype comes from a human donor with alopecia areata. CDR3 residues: CASSPQTRQTTGELFF. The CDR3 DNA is TGCGCCAGCAGTCCCCAAACTAGACAGACCACCGGGGAGCTGTTTTTT.